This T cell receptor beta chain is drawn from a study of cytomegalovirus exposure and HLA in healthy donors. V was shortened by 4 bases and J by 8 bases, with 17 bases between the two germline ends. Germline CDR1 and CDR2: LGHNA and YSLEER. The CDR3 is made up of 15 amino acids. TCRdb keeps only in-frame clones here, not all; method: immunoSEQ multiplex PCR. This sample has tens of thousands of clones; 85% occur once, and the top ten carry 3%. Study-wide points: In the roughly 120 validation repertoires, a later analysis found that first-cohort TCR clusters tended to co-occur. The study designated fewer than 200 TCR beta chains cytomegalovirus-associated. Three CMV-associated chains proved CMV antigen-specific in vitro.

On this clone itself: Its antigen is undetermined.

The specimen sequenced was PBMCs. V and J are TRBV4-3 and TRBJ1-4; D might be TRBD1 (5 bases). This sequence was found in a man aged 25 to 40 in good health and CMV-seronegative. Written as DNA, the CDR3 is TGCGCCAGCAGCCCGAACGTGGGGCTGCGAGAAAAACTGTTTTTT. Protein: CASSPNVGLREKLFF.